Below, 21 T cell receptor beta chains from the same sample are listed, as sequenced in a study of blood T cell repertoires in COVID-19. Some clones are missing from TCRdb's copy, which holds only in-frame ones; the method was immunoSEQ multiplex PCR. The sample comprises about 220,000 clones, roughly 84% of which are singletons, and about 3.8% rests with the top ten. Sample: peripheral blood. The receptors were sampled from a woman aged 80 or over with acute or convalescent COVID-19.

The rearrangement joins TRBV3-1 (or the pseudogene TRBV3-2) to TRBJ1-2, with 8 bases fitting TRBD1. The CDR3 sequence is 12 residues long. V trimming: 6 bases; J trimming: 8 bases; junction bases outside the gene matches: 5. Germline loops: CDR1 LGHDT, CDR2 YNNKEL (reference sequence). In DNA, the CDR3 is TGTGCCAGCAGATACACAGGGGGAGGCTACACCTTC. This gives the protein CASRYTGGGYTF.

This clone has a single count. In DNA, the CDR3 is TGTGCCAGCAGCCAAAGGGACAGGGAGACTGAAGCTTTCTTT. Its translation is CASSQRDRETEAFF. The chain employs TRBV3-1 (or the pseudogene TRBV3-2) and TRBJ1-1, with 9 positions matching TRBD1. Trimming took 2 bases from V and 5 from J; bases not matched to a gene: 3. There are 14 residues in the CDR3. Germline V gene lookup returns CDR1 LGHDT and CDR2 YNNKEL (reference sequence).

About this clone itself: The same CDR3 also results from other DNA sequences found in this sample. The chain combines TRBV29-1 with TRBJ1-1, with a weak D call TRBD1 (6 bases). V gave up 5 bases and J gave up 2 bases, with 12 bases separating them. Germline values: CDR1 SQVTM, CDR2 ANQGSEA. CDR3 length: 13 residues. DNA of the CDR3: TGCAGCGTTCGACAGGAGCTAAACACTGAAGCTTTCTTT. Translation gives CSVRQELNTEAFF.

The V gene is TRBV2, the J gene TRBJ2-7; the match to TRBD1 covers 9 bases. The CDR3 runs to 14 residues. Germline-derived CDR1 and CDR2 are SNHLY and FYNNEI. V shed 8 bases, J shed 2 bases, and the junction held 7 bases outside the gene matches. The chain's CDR3 is CASLFGQGPYEQYF. CDR3 DNA sequence: TGTGCCAGCTTATTCGGACAGGGGCCCTACGAGCAGTACTTC.

Worth noting for this clone: Within the sample, other DNA sequences also encode this same CDR3. The chain combines TRBV5-1 with TRBJ2-3, with TRBD2 matching 10 bases. CDR1 is SGHRS and CDR2 is YFSETQ in the germline V gene. Germline trimming cut 4 bases from V and 0 bases from J; bases unmatched to any gene: 5. This CDR3 comprises 16 residues. CDR3 nucleotide sequence: TGCGCCAGCAGCATCAGCGGGGGGGCTAGCACAGATACGCAGTATTTT. Translation: CASSISGGASTDTQYF.

CDR3 DNA sequence: TGTGCCAGCTCACCGGACAGACTTAACTATGGCTACACCTTC. This sequence encodes CASSPDRLNYGYTF. The chain uses TRBV18 and TRBJ1-2, with D possibly TRBD1 on 6 matching bases. V was trimmed by 3 bases and J by 1 base, leaving 9 bases between them. The CDR3 is 14 amino acids. Germline CDR1 is KGHSH and CDR2 is LQKENI.

The V and J genes are TRBV12-5 and TRBJ1-6, with D possibly being TRBD1 (5 bases). Germline CDR1 and CDR2: LGHNT and FRNRAP. The CDR3 has 15 amino acids. V was pared by 1 base and J by 4 bases, with 8 bases between. DNA for the CDR3: TGTGCTAGTGGTTTGGGGGCAGGGTATAATTCACCCCTCCACTTT. This sequence encodes CASGLGAGYNSPLHF.

V gene TRBV6-2 or TRBV6-3 combines with J gene TRBJ1-1; D not certain. The CDR3 extends over 13 amino acids. Trimming pared 1 base from V and 2 bases from J, leaving 5 bases between. Germline CDR1 MNHEY, CDR2 SVGEGT. Here the CDR3 DNA reads TGTGCCAGCAGTTACTACATAAACACTGAAGCTTTCTTT. Encoded protein: CASSYYINTEAFF.

This clone was detected only a few times. This chain uses TRBV5-6 with TRBJ1-2; D is uncertain. V was shortened by 6 bases and J by 8 bases, with 20 bases between the two germline ends. Germline CDR1 is SGHDT and CDR2 is YYEEEE. The length of the CDR3 is 14 residues. The CDR3 is CASISIGGDLGYTF. The CDR3 DNA reads TGTGCCAGCATATCGATCGGAGGTGATTTAGGCTACACCTTC.

The V gene is TRBV12-5, the J gene TRBJ1-3; unclear D gene. CDR1 is LGHNT, CDR2 FRNRAP, per germline. The V and J ends lost 1 base and 0 bases respectively, with 10 bases between them. CDR3 length equals 16 residues. The CDR3 sequence is CASGLGHGNSGNTIYF. DNA of the CDR3: TGTGCTAGTGGTTTGGGACACGGGAACTCTGGAAACACCATATATTTT.

The chain has TRBV5-6 and TRBJ1-2; 7 positions agree with TRBD1. After removal of 4 bases from V and 5 bases from J, the junction contained 8 bases not matched to a gene. The CDR3 has 14 amino acids. Germline V CDR1 and CDR2: SGHDT, YYEEEE. The chain's CDR3 is CASSTTGFKYGYTF. The CDR3 DNA sequence: TGTGCCAGCAGCACGACAGGGTTCAAGTATGGCTACACCTTC.

The chain couples TRBV5-8 to TRBJ1-2; 10 bases align to TRBD1. With 0 bases clipped from V and 4 bases from J, the junction kept 6 bases outside the gene matches. Germline CDR1 and CDR2: SGHTS and YDEGEE. This CDR3 is built from 16 residues. As DNA, the CDR3 is TGTGCCAGCAGCTTGGGGGACAGGGGATATATCTATGGCTACACCTTC. This codes for CASSLGDRGYIYGYTF.

The chain is built from TRBV6-5 and TRBJ2-7, with a weak D call TRBD2 (5 bases). Trimming took off 7 bases at V and 4 bases at J, with 14 bases between the two ends. Per the germline V gene, CDR1 is MNHEY and CDR2 is SVGAGI. This CDR3 has 13 residues. The CDR3 protein is CASMTGLGYEQYF. CDR3 nucleotides: TGTGCCAGCATGACGGGGTTGGGGTACGAGCAGTACTTC.

The chain has TRBV20-1 and TRBJ1-5; tentative D call: TRBD1 (5 bases). The germline V and J ends were trimmed by 3 bases and 0 bases, with 12 bases remaining between them. Germline assignment: CDR1 DFQATT and CDR2 SNEGSKA (reference sequence). The CDR3 has 15 residues. This chain's CDR3 is CSASRQPYSNQPQHF. In nucleotides, the CDR3 is TGCAGTGCTAGTCGACAGCCCTATAGCAATCAGCCCCAGCATTTT.

This clone showed up just a few times. The V and J genes are TRBV3-1 (or the pseudogene TRBV3-2) and TRBJ1-2, with 9 bases lining up with TRBD1. The CDR3 is 14 amino acids. V was pared by 4 bases and J by 3 bases, with 3 bases of the junction left unmatched. Germline CDR1 reads LGHDT; CDR2 reads YNNKEL (reference sequence). CDR3 nucleotide sequence: TGTGCCAGCAGCCTCGGACAGGGGCACTATGGCTACACCTTC. Translation: CASSLGQGHYGYTF.

The chain combines TRBV7-2 with TRBJ1-2, with 7 bases fitting TRBD1. The V gene end was trimmed by 5 bases and the J gene end by 4 bases; junction bases not matched to a gene: 4. Germline CDR1 is SGHTA and CDR2 is FQGNSA. This CDR3 has 13 amino acids. CDR3 DNA: TGTGCCAGCAGCATGACAGGGTTCTATGGCTACACCTTC. Translation: CASSMTGFYGYTF.

The chain has TRBV6-6 and TRBJ2-3; 9 nucleotides align to TRBD2. With 5 bases clipped from V and 1 base from J, the junction kept 4 bases outside the gene matches. The CDR3 contains 15 residues. Germline CDR1 MNHNY, CDR2 SVGAGI (reference sequence). CDR3 in amino acids: CASSGSSGGTDTQYF. The CDR3 DNA reads TGTGCCAGCAGTGGCTCTAGCGGGGGCACAGATACGCAGTATTTT.

The gene calls are TRBV15 and TRBJ2-5; 8 positions agree with TRBD1. The CDR3 contains 16 residues. From germline, CDR1 is LNHNV and CDR2 YYDKDF (reference sequence). The junction had 7 bases not matched to a gene; V was cut back by 0 bases and J by 4 bases. CDR3 bases: TGTGCCACCAGCAGAGATTTAGGAGACAGGGGAGAGACCCAGTACTTC. Protein sequence: CATSRDLGDRGETQYF.

The chain combines TRBV6-5 with TRBJ1-2, with D unresolved. Germline CDR1 MNHEY, CDR2 SVGAGI. This CDR3 has 13 residues. Trimming shortened V by 6 bases and J by 5 bases, and 13 bases separated the two germline ends. CDR3 sequence (DNA): TGTGCCAGCAGCTGGGAGCCAGATTATGGCTACACCTTC. Its translation: CASSWEPDYGYTF.

This clone was observed a single time. The chain employs TRBV27 and TRBJ1-2; TRBD1 might be the D (6 bases). Germline CDR1 reads MNHEY; CDR2 reads SMNVEV (reference sequence). V was clipped by 1 base and J by 2 bases, with 17 bases between them. The CDR3 runs to 17 residues. In DNA, the CDR3 is TGTGCCAGCAGTTTATTCCGACTTGGACAGTCCAACTATGGCTACACCTTC. It yields the protein CASSLFRLGQSNYGYTF.

This clone was detected only a few times. CDR3 in amino acids: CASRPQTGFNQPQHF. The CDR3 nucleotides read TGTGCCAGCAGACCCCAAACAGGGTTCAATCAGCCCCAGCATTTT. V and J are TRBV28 and TRBJ1-5; a possible D gene is TRBD1 (6 bases). The CDR3 consists of 15 residues. The germline V gene has CDR1 MDHEN and CDR2 SYDVKM. V was shortened by 6 bases and J by 3 bases, with 15 bases between the two germline ends.